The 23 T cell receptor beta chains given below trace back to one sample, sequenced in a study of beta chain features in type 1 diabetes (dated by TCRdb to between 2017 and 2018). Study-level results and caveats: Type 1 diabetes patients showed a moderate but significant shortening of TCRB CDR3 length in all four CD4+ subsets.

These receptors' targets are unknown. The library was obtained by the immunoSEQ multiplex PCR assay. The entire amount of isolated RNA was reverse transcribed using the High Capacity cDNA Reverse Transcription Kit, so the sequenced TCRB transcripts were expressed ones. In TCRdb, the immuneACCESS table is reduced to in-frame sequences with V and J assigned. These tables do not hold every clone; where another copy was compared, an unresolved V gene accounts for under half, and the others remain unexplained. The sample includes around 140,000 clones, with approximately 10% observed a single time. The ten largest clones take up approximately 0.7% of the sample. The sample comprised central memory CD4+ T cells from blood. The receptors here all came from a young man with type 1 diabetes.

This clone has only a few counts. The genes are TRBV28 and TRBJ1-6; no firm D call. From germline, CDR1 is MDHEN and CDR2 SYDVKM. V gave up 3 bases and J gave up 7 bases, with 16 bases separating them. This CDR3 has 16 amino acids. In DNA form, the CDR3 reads TGTGCCAGCAGTTTCCCCGAGGGAACTGGGAATTCACCCCTCCACTTT. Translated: CASSFPEGTGNSPLHF.

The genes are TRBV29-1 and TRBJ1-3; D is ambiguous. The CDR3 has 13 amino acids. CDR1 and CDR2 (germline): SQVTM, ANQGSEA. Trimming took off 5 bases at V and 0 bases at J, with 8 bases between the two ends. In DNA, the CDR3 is TGCAGCGTTAAAGCCATCTCTGGAAACACCATATATTTT. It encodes CSVKAISGNTIYF.

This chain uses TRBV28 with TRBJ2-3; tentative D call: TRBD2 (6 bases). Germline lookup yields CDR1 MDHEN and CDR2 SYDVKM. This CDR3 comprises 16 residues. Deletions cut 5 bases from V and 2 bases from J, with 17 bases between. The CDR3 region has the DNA TGTGCCAGCAGTGGAATACGACTAGGGGACACAGATACGCAGTATTTT. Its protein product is CASSGIRLGDTDTQYF.

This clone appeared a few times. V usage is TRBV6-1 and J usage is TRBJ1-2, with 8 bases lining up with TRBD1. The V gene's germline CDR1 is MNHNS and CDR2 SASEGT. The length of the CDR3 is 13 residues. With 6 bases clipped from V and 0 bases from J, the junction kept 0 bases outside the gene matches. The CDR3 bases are TGTGCCAGCAGGGGACAGGCTAACTATGGCTACACCTTC. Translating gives CASRGQANYGYTF.

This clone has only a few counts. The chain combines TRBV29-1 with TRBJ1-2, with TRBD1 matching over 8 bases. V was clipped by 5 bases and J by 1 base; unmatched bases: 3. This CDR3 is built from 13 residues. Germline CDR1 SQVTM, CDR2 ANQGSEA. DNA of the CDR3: TGCAGCGTTACGACAGGGGTTAACTATGGCTACACCTTC. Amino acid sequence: CSVTTGVNYGYTF.

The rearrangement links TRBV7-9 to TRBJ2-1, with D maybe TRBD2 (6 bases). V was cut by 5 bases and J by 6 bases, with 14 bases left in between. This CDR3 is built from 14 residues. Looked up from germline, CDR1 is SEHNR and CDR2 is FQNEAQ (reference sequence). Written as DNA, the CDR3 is TGTGCCAGCAGCCACTCACTAGCAAGCAATGAGCAGTTCTTC. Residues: CASSHSLASNEQFF.

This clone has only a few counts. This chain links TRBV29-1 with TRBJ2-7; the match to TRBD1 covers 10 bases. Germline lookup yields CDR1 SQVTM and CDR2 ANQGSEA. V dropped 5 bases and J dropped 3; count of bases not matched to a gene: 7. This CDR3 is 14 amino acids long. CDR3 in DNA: TGCAGCGTTACCCCCGGGACAGGGGTCTACGAGCAGTACTTC. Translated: CSVTPGTGVYEQYF.

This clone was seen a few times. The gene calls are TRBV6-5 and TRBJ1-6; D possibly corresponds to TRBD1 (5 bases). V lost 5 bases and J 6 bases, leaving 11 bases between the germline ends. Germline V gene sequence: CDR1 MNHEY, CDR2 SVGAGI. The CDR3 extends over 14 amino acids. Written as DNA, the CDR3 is TGTGCCAGCAGTACGGGAGGGGCTAATTCACCCCTCCACTTT. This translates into CASSTGGANSPLHF.

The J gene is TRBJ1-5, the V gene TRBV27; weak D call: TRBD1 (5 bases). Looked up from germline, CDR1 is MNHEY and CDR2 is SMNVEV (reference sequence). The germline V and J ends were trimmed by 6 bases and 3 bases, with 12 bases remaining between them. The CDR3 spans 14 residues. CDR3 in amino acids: CASRTGTPNQPQHF. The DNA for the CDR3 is TGTGCCAGCAGGACCGGGACTCCCAATCAGCCCCAGCATTTT.

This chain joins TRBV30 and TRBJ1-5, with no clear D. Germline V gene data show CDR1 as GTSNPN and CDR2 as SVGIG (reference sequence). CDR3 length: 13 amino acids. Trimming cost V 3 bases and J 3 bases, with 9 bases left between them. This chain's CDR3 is CAWSREFNQPQHF. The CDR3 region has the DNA TGTGCCTGGAGCCGGGAGTTCAATCAGCCCCAGCATTTT.

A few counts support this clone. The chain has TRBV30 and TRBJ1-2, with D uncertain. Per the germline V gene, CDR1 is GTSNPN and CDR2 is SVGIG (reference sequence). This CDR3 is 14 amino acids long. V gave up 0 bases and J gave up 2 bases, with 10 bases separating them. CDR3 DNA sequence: TGTGCCTGGAGTGTACAAACGGGGAACTATGGCTACACCTTC. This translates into CAWSVQTGNYGYTF.

The DNA of the CDR3 is TGCAGTGCTAGACTAACTAGCGTGCAGTTCTTC. Its translation: CSARLTSVQFF. The chain links TRBV20-1 to TRBJ2-1; 7 bases map to TRBD2. The CDR3 covers 11 residues. With V trimmed by 2 bases and J by 12 bases, 4 bases remained unmatched. Germline V gene sequence: CDR1 DFQATT, CDR2 SNEGSKA (reference sequence).

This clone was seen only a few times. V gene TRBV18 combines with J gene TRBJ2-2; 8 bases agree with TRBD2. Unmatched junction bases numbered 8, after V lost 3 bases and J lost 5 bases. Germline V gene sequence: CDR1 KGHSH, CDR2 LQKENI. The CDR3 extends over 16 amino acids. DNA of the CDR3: TGTGCCAGCTCACCGCAGAGCGGGGGTCGGACCGGGGAGCTGTTTTTT. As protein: CASSPQSGGRTGELFF.

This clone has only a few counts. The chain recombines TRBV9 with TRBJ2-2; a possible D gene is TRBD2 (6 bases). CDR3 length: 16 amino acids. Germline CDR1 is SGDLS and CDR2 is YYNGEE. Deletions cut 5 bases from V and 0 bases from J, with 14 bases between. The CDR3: CASSRWGTSNTGELFF. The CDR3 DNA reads TGTGCCAGCAGTCGCTGGGGGACTTCGAACACCGGGGAGCTGTTTTTT.

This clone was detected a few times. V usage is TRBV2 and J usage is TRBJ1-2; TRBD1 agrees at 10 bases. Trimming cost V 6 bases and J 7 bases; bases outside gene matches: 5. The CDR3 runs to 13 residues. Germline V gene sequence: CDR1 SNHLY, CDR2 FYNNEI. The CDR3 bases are TGTGCCAGCAGCCCGGGACAGGGGTCTGGCTACACCTTC. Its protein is CASSPGQGSGYTF.

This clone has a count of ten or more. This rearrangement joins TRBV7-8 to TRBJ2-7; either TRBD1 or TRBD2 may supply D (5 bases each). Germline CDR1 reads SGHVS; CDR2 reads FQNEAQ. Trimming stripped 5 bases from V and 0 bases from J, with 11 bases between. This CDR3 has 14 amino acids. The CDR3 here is CASSIGEYSYEQYF. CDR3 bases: TGTGCCAGCAGCATAGGGGAGTACTCCTACGAGCAGTACTTC.

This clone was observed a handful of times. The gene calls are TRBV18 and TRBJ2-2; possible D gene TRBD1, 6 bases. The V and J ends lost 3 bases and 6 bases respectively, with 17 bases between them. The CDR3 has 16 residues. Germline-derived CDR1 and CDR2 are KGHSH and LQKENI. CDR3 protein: CASSPYLGDTAGELFF. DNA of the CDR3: TGTGCCAGCTCACCCTATCTGGGGGACACAGCCGGGGAGCTGTTTTTT.

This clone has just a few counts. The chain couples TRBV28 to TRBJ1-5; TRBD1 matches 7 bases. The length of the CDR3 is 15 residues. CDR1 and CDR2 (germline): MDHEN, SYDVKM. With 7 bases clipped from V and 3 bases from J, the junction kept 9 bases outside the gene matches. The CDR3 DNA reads TGTGCCAGCATTACGGGGGGGACAGACAATCAGCCCCAGCATTTT. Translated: CASITGGTDNQPQHF.

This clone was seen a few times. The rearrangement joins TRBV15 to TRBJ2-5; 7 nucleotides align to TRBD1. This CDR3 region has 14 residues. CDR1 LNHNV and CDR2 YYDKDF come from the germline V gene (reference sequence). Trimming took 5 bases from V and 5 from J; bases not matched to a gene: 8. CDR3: CATSLNRGWETQYF. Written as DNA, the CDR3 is TGTGCCACCAGCTTAAACAGGGGCTGGGAGACCCAGTACTTC.

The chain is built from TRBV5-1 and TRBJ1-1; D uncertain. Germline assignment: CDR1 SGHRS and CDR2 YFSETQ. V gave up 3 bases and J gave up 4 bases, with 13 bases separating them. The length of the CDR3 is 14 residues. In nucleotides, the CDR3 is TGCGCCAGCAGCTCTGTTGAGGGAGTCACTGAAGCTTTCTTT. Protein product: CASSSVEGVTEAFF.

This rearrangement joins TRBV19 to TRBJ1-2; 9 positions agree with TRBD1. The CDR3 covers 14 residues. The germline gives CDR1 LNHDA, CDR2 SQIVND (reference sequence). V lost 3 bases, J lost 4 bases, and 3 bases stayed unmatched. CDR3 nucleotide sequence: TGTGCCAGTAGTATGGGGGACAGGGCCTATGGCTACACCTTC. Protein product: CASSMGDRAYGYTF.

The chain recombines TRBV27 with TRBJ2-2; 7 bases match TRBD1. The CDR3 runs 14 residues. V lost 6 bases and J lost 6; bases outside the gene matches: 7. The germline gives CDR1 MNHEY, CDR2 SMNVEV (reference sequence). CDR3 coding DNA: TGTGCCAGCAGACCGGGACAGTGGGCCGGGGAGCTGTTTTTT. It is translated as CASRPGQWAGELFF.

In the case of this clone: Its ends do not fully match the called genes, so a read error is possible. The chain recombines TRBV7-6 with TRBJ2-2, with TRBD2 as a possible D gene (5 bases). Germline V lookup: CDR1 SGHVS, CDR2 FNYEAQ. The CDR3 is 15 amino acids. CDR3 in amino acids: CASSLGTSKTGELFF. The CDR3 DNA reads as TGTGCCAGCAGCTTAGGGACTTCGAAGACCGGGGAGCTGTTTTTT.